These 31 T cell receptor beta chains originate from one sample sequenced in a study of early T cells in non-severe SARS-CoV-2 infection. TCRdb fed the 5' RACE reads into MiXCR, producing one record per CDR3 protein. The sample gives about 70,000 distinct CDR3 sequences, 4.6% of which show up once; around 3.4% is in the top ten. The sequenced sample was whole blood, obtained at baseline. The receptors were gathered from an adult who was a healthcare worker with PCR-confirmed SARS-CoV-2 infection or an uninfected control (not recorded which). The donor label of this sample is uncertain.

This clonotype was detected a few times. The gene calls are TRBV18 and TRBJ2-1; the D is unclear. The CDR3 spans 12 residues. Trimming shortened V by 3 bases and J by 5 bases, and 5 bases separated the two germline ends. Germline values: CDR1 KGHSH, CDR2 LQKENI. CDR3 loop: CASSPLDNEQFF. In nucleotides, the CDR3 is TGTGCCAGCTCACCGTTAGACAATGAGCAGTTCTTC.

This clonotype was detected only a few times. The J gene is TRBJ2-3, the V gene TRBV6-6, with D unclear. The CDR3 extends over 15 amino acids. The V gene lost 7 bases and the J gene lost 2 bases, with 16 bases spanning the gap. The V gene's germline CDR1 is MNHNY and CDR2 SVGAGI (reference sequence). The CDR3 is CASMLDKRFTDTQYF. The CDR3 DNA reads TGTGCCAGCATGCTCGATAAACGGTTCACAGATACGCAGTATTTT.

This clonotype was found many times. This rearrangement joins TRBV7-8 to TRBJ1-2; weak D call: TRBD1 (6 bases). The CDR3 covers 13 residues. Trimming shortened V by 4 bases and J by 4 bases, and 10 bases separated the two germline ends. Germline V gene data show CDR1 as SGHVS and CDR2 as FQNEAQ. DNA for the CDR3: TGTGCCAGCAGCTACGGGGGCGCCTATGGCTACACCTTC. It encodes CASSYGGAYGYTF.

This clonotype was counted ten times or more. The junction and the germline gene differ at one end; a read error may be behind it. V is TRBV29-1 and J is TRBJ1-1, with D possibly being TRBD1 (6 bases). CDR1 SQVTM and CDR2 ANQGSEA come from the germline V gene. CDR3 length: 14 amino acids. In nucleotides, the CDR3 is TGCAGCGTCGAAGGCCCGTCAGGGGAGGTGGAGGCTTTCTTT. It specifies CSVEGPSGEVEAFF.

This clonotype was counted a few times. In nucleotides, the CDR3 is TGTGCCAGCAGTGATTTCCGGGCTAGCGGGGTGGATGAGCAGTTCTTC. Translation gives CASSDFRASGVDEQFF. The J gene is TRBJ2-1, the V gene TRBV6-1; 9 nucleotides match TRBD2. Germline V lookup: CDR1 MNHNS, CDR2 SASEGT. CDR3 length equals 16 residues. Trimming cost V 3 bases and J 8 bases; bases outside gene matches: 11.

The chain uses TRBV20-1 and TRBJ1-4; the D is unclear. The ends were cut back, 5 bases at V and 12 bases at J, with 19 bases in the middle. The CDR3 is made up of 13 amino acids. CDR1 is DFQATT, CDR2 SNEGSKA, per germline (reference sequence). CDR3: CSAPGPIREELFF. In DNA, the CDR3 is TGCAGTGCTCCCGGGCCCATTCGCGAGGAACTGTTTTTT.

The sample holds a few counts of this clonotype. The chain recombines TRBV7-9 with TRBJ2-2; 7 nucleotides align to TRBD1. V was clipped by 2 bases and J by 6 bases; unmatched bases: 21. The CDR3 is made up of 20 amino acids. CDR1 and CDR2 from the germline V gene are SEHNR and FQNEAQ (reference sequence). In nucleotides, the CDR3 is TGTGCCAGCAGCTTAAGGACCCTAAGTGAGGGGGCGTTTGGATCCGGGGAGCTGTTTTTT. This gives the protein CASSLRTLSEGAFGSGELFF.

This clonotype was seen at least ten times. V is TRBV10-2 and J is TRBJ1-6, with 8 bases identical to TRBD1. With V trimmed by 3 bases and J by 6 bases, 7 bases remained unmatched. The germline V gene has CDR1 WSHSY and CDR2 SAAADI. The CDR3 is 16 residues long. The CDR3 protein is CASSDRTGLLNSPLHF. Here the CDR3 DNA reads TGCGCCAGCAGTGATCGGACAGGGCTTCTTAATTCACCCCTCCACTTT.

In this sample, this clonotype turned up a few times. J is TRBJ2-1 and V is TRBV6-1; the D gene is possibly TRBD2 (5 bases). Looked up from germline, CDR1 is MNHNS and CDR2 is SASEGT. V lost 6 bases to trimming and J lost 5 bases, with 11 bases between them. The CDR3 length is 13 residues. CDR3 DNA: TGTGCCAGCAGCCCCAGGCGGGACAATGAGCAGTTCTTC. It codes for CASSPRRDNEQFF.

This clonotype has a count of ten or more. The chain links TRBV28 to TRBJ2-1, with 7 bases that match TRBD1. V gave up 4 bases and J gave up 9 bases; unmatched junction bases: 15. Germline V gives CDR1 MDHEN, CDR2 SYDVKM. This CDR3 is built from 16 residues. This CDR3 reads CASSSSGRGRPGEQFF. CDR3 bases: TGTGCCAGCAGTTCCTCGGGAAGGGGGCGTCCCGGTGAGCAGTTCTTC.

The chain carries TRBV13 and TRBJ2-7; no clear D. From germline, CDR1 is PRHDT and CDR2 FYEKMQ (reference sequence). The CDR3 loop spans 14 amino acids. Trimming took off 2 bases at V and 1 base at J, with 9 bases between the two ends. The CDR3 loop is CASSLYSASYEQYF. CDR3 coding DNA: TGTGCCAGCAGCTTATACAGCGCTTCCTACGAGCAGTACTTC.

The gene calls are TRBV2 and TRBJ1-5; TRBD1 matches 7 bases. The CDR3 length is 15 residues. Germline loops: CDR1 SNHLY, CDR2 FYNNEI. V shed 7 bases, J shed 3 bases, and the junction held 9 bases outside the gene matches. Written as DNA, the CDR3 is TGTGCCAGCATTGAGGGGGCCGGACTCAATCAGCCCCAGCATTTT. It yields the protein CASIEGAGLNQPQHF.

This clonotype was picked up many times. The rearrangement links TRBV12-3 or TRBV12-4 to TRBJ1-2; possibly TRBD1 for D (6 bases). This CDR3 comprises 14 residues. V gave up 5 bases and J gave up 6 bases, with 16 bases separating them. CDR3 amino acids: CASSPTGSANGYTF. CDR3 DNA sequence: TGTGCCAGCAGTCCCACAGGGTCTGCGAATGGCTACACCTTC.

This clonotype was counted ten times or more. This rearrangement joins TRBV6-5 to TRBJ1-2, with TRBD1 matching 9 bases. The J segment lost 4 bases and the V segment lost 5 bases, leaving 11 bases of the junction unmatched. The CDR3 spans 16 residues. Germline V gene sequence: CDR1 MNHEY, CDR2 SVGAGI. The CDR3 nucleotides are TGTGCCAGCAGTGACTATCCCCCGGGACAGGGCTATGGCTACACCTTC. Its translation: CASSDYPPGQGYGYTF.

Ten or more counts support this clonotype. The V and J genes are TRBV28 and TRBJ2-7; the D gene is possibly TRBD1 (6 bases). Germline lookup yields CDR1 MDHEN and CDR2 SYDVKM. Trimming pared 6 bases from V and 5 bases from J, leaving 20 bases between. The CDR3 is 15 amino acids. The CDR3 loop reads CASRRPGHVLHEQYF. Written as DNA, the CDR3 is TGTGCCAGCAGACGACCGGGACACGTCCTCCACGAGCAGTACTTC.

In its sample, this clonotype was seen a few times. J is TRBJ1-1 and V is TRBV6-2 or TRBV6-3; 7 bases match TRBD1. CDR1 and CDR2 from the germline V gene are MNHEY and SVGEGT. The length of the CDR3 is 14 residues. The V segment lost 4 bases and the J segment 1 base; nucleotides outside the gene matches: 3. CDR3 sequence reads: CASSSRTGNTEAFF. The CDR3 region has the DNA TGTGCCAGCAGTTCGAGGACAGGGAACACTGAAGCTTTCTTT.

The chain links TRBV2 to TRBJ2-1; 11 nucleotides agree with TRBD1. Germline V gene sequence: CDR1 SNHLY, CDR2 FYNNEI. V lost 9 bases and J lost 3; bases outside the gene matches: 4. The CDR3 spans 14 residues. CDR3: CARSGQGDYNEQFF. The CDR3, as DNA: TGTGCCAGGTCGGGACAGGGGGACTACAATGAGCAGTTCTTC. The variable domain in full, completed from reference TRBV2 and TRBJ2-1, reads EPEVTQTPSHQVTQMGQEVILRCVPISNHLYFYWYRQILGQKVEFLVSFYNNEISEKSEIFDDQFSVERPDGSNFTLKIRSTKLEDSAMYFCARSGQGDYNEQFFGPGTRLTVL.

This clonotype was picked up many times. The chain has TRBV20-1 and TRBJ1-5; possibly TRBD1 for D (5 bases). The germline V gene encodes CDR1 DFQATT and CDR2 SNEGSKA (reference sequence). V was shortened by 5 bases and J by 0 bases, with 11 bases between the two germline ends. This CDR3 region has 14 residues. The CDR3 loop reads CSARDPNSNQPQHF. CDR3 coding DNA: TGCAGTGCTCGGGACCCGAATAGCAATCAGCCCCAGCATTTT.

The chain couples TRBV9 to TRBJ2-3; TRBD2 matches at 15 bases. The CDR3 runs 20 residues. Germline V gene lookup returns CDR1 SGDLS and CDR2 YYNGEE. V gave up 3 bases and J gave up 0 bases; unmatched junction bases: 11. CDR3 in amino acids: CASSAAGTSGGYSSTDTQYF. CDR3 DNA: TGTGCCAGCAGCGCCGCCGGGACTAGCGGGGGGTACTCTAGCACAGATACGCAGTATTTT.

The genes are TRBV2 and TRBJ2-7; D uncertain. Trimming shortened V by 6 bases and J by 1 base, and 13 bases separated the two germline ends. The CDR3 runs 14 residues. Germline values: CDR1 SNHLY, CDR2 FYNNEI. This chain's CDR3 is CASRGDTNSYEQYF. CDR3 nucleotide sequence: TGTGCCAGCAGGGGTGACACAAATTCCTACGAGCAGTACTTC.

The sample holds a few counts of this clonotype. The rearrangement joins TRBV7-2 to TRBJ1-6, with TRBD1 matching over 8 bases. The CDR3 covers 17 residues. The V and J ends lost 5 bases and 4 bases, in that order; junction bases with no gene match: 10. The germline V gene has CDR1 SGHTA and CDR2 FQGNSA. CDR3 nucleotides: TGTGCCAGCAGCGTTGACAGGGGCTTCTGGTATAATTCACCCCTCCACTTT. It yields the protein CASSVDRGFWYNSPLHF.

This clonotype occurred many times. This CDR3 reads CASSLVPTGELFF. In nucleotides, the CDR3 is TGTGCCAGCAGCTTAGTCCCCACCGGGGAGCTGTTTTTT. This chain joins TRBV7-3 and TRBJ2-2; D unclear. The germline V gene has CDR1 SGHTA and CDR2 FQGTGA. This CDR3 spans 13 amino acids. V was trimmed by 2 bases and J by 4 bases, leaving 5 bases between them.

In its sample, this clonotype was seen many times. This chain connects TRBV6-1 to TRBJ2-7, with a possible D match to TRBD1 (8 bases). CDR3 size: 13 residues. Trimming left V 8 bases short and J 1 base short, with 12 bases between. Looked up from germline, CDR1 is MNHNS and CDR2 is SASEGT. In DNA form, the CDR3 reads TGTGCCAGCGGACAGGGAGGGTCCTACGAGCAGTACTTC. It yields the protein CASGQGGSYEQYF.

This clonotype is medium-sized (0.01 to 0.1%) by share. V is TRBV5-4 and J is TRBJ2-5; either TRBD1 or TRBD2 may supply D (5 bases each). The germline gives CDR1 SGHNT, CDR2 YYREEE (reference sequence). The CDR3 runs to 15 residues. V lost 0 bases and J 6 bases, leaving 15 bases between the germline ends. In nucleotides, the CDR3 is TGTGCCAGCAGCTTGGTTTGGGACGATGAACAGACCCAGTACTTC. Its translation: CASSLVWDDEQTQYF.

The chain carries TRBV5-1 and TRBJ1-1; 7 nucleotides line up with TRBD1. CDR3 length: 15 amino acids. Germline loops: CDR1 SGHRS, CDR2 YFSETQ. V lost 4 bases, J lost 1 base, and 7 bases stayed unmatched. In nucleotides, the CDR3 is TGCGCCAGCAGCGCCTGGACAGGCGAGAACACTGAAGCTTTCTTT. Translated, it gives CASSAWTGENTEAFF.

The sample holds many counts of this clonotype. CDR3 in amino acids: CASSLNTVYNEQFF. CDR3 DNA: TGTGCCAGCAGCCTCAACACAGTCTACAATGAGCAGTTCTTC. V is TRBV7-3 and J is TRBJ2-1; D gene uncertain. V was trimmed by 5 bases and J by 3 bases, leaving 11 bases between them. Germline CDR1 SGHTA, CDR2 FQGTGA. The CDR3 has 14 residues.

This clonotype showed up many times. The gene calls are TRBV6-5 and TRBJ2-1; TRBD2 is a possible D gene (5 bases). The germline V gene has CDR1 MNHEY and CDR2 SVGAGI. This CDR3 has 12 amino acids. Trimming pared 6 bases from V and 10 bases from J, leaving 13 bases between. The CDR3 DNA sequence: TGTGCCAGCAGACCCTACTCGGGAGAGCAGTTCTTC. It encodes CASRPYSGEQFF.

This clonotype appeared many times. J is TRBJ2-7 and V is TRBV25-1, with 11 positions matching TRBD1. J lost 2 bases, V lost 7 bases, and 19 bases had no gene match. Per the germline V gene, CDR1 is MGHDK and CDR2 is SYGVNS. This CDR3 is built from 19 residues. CDR3 loop: CASIGFVPDRGRRPYEQYF. The CDR3, as DNA: TGTGCCAGCATTGGGTTCGTCCCGGACAGGGGGCGACGTCCCTACGAGCAGTACTTC.

This clonotype was counted a few times. The rearrangement links TRBV2 to TRBJ2-5; D is ambiguous. V lost 1 base and J 1 base, leaving 7 bases between the germline ends. CDR1 is SNHLY and CDR2 is FYNNEI in the germline V gene. The CDR3 length is 14 residues. CDR3: CASSEGPLQETQYF. The DNA of the CDR3 is TGTGCCAGCAGTGAAGGACCCCTCCAAGAGACCCAGTACTTC.

This clonotype came up a few times. The V and J genes are TRBV7-2 and TRBJ2-1; 10 bases are a match to TRBD2. Germline CDR1 is SGHTA and CDR2 is FQGNSA. Trimming at V came to 3 bases and at J to 5 bases, leaving 4 bases not matched to a gene. The CDR3 has 15 amino acids. The CDR3 loop is CASSFTSGVHNEQFF. The CDR3 DNA follows: TGTGCCAGCAGCTTCACTAGCGGGGTCCACAATGAGCAGTTCTTC. The full variable domain, in which reference TRBV7-2 and TRBJ2-1 provide the parts outside the CDR3, is GAGVSQSPSNKVTEKGKDVELRCDPISGHTALYWYRQSLGQGLEFLIYFQGNSAPDKSGLPSDRFSAERTGGSVSTLTIQRTQQEDSAVYLCASSFTSGVHNEQFFGPGTRLTVL.

The chain uses TRBV5-1 and TRBJ2-7; a possible D gene is TRBD2 (6 bases). The CDR3 totals 16 residues. Trimming removed 3 bases at V and 1 base at J, with 17 bases between. Germline CDR1 and CDR2: SGHRS and YFSETQ. CDR3 region: CASSWGDSTSSYEQYF. CDR3 bases: TGCGCCAGCAGCTGGGGGGACTCCACATCATCCTACGAGCAGTACTTC.